This T cell receptor (beta chain) was recovered during a study of CD8+ T cells in alopecia areata. General study points: Lesional scalp, notably in alopecia totalis/universalis, had clonality above that of normal scalp.

CDR3 length: 15 residues. The V end was cut by 0 bases, the J end by 5 bases, with 14 bases between. CDR1 KGHSH and CDR2 LQKENI come from the germline V gene. The authors extracted RNA and reverse transcribed it into cDNA as the sequencing template. This table comes from immunoSEQ multiplex PCR, and its TCRdb copy is limited to in-frame clones, with some not included. This table has about 120,000 clones, less than 80% appearing once. As for this clone: Its cognate antigen is unknown.

Sequencing was performed on CD4+ T cells sorted from blood. The chain recombines TRBV18 with TRBJ2-7; the D call may be TRBD1 or TRBD2 (6 bases each). The sequence was collected from a human donor in good health. The CDR3 region has the DNA TGTGCCAGCTCACCACCCGTCGGGGGCCCCCACGAGCAGTACTTC. It translates to CASSPPVGGPHEQYF.